This T cell receptor (beta chain) appears in the sequencing data of a study of T cells after yellow fever vaccination. TCRdb reanalysed the 5' RACE reads using MiXCR and keeps one entry per CDR3 protein. The data show about 52,000 distinct CDR3 sequences, less than 8% seen once. The germline V gene has CDR1 DFQATT and CDR2 SNEGSKA (reference sequence). The CDR3 consists of 13 residues. Trimming pared 3 bases from V and 1 base from J, leaving 9 bases between. Sequences were derived from CD8+ T cells not binding an NS4B(214-222) dextramer, sorted from PBMCs, sampled approximately 47 days after the first yellow fever vaccination. The rearrangement joins TRBV20-1 to TRBJ1-1, with TRBD1 as a possible D gene (5 bases). The sequence was obtained from a man between 18 and 29 years old who received the YFV17D yellow fever vaccine. The CDR3 coding sequence is TGCAGTGCTAGGGGGACGGCGAACACTGAAGCTTTCTTT. Translated, it gives CSARGTANTEAFF.